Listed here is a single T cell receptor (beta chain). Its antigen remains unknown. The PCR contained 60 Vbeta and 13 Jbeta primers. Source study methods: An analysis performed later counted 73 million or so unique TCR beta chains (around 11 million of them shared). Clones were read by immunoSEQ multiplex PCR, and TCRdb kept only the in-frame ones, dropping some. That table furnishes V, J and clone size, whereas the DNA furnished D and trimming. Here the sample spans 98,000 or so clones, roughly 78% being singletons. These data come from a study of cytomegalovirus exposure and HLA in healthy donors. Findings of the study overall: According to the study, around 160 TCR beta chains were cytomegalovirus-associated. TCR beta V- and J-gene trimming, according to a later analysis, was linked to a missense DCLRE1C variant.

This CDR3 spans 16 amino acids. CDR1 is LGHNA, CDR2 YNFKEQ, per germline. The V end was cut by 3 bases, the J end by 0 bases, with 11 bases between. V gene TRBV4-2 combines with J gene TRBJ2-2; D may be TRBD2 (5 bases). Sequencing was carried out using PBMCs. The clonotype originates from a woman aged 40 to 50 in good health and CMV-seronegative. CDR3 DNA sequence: TGTGCCAGCAGCCAGGAGGACTTACCGAACACCGGGGAGCTGTTTTTT. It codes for CASSQEDLPNTGELFF.